Following are 17 T cell receptor beta chains from one sample sequenced in a study of blood T cell repertoires in COVID-19. Sequencing was performed with immunoSEQ multiplex PCR; in TCRdb, only in-frame clones are kept and a portion is missing. The sample yields over 110,000 clones, nearly 90% seen once. The sequenced sample consisted of peripheral blood. The receptors stem from a man between 65 and 85 years old with acute or convalescent COVID-19.

V is TRBV24-1 and J is TRBJ2-7; a weak D match, TRBD1 (6 bases). Germline values: CDR1 KGHDR, CDR2 SFDVKD. With 4 bases removed from V and 5 bases from J, the gap between germline ends came to 17 bases. The CDR3 loop spans 15 amino acids. The CDR3, as DNA: TGTGCCACCAGTGAGTCATCACAGGGCCGCGACGAGCAGTACTTC. This translates into CATSESSQGRDEQYF.

The V gene is TRBV5-1, the J gene TRBJ1-2; 7 bases fit TRBD1. The CDR3 has 15 residues. Looked up from germline, CDR1 is SGHRS and CDR2 is YFSETQ. With 0 bases clipped from V and 8 bases from J, the junction kept 10 bases outside the gene matches. DNA for the CDR3: TGCGCCAGCAGCTTGGCTCCGAGACAGGGACACGGCTACACCTTC. Amino acid sequence: CASSLAPRQGHGYTF.

The chain joins TRBV2 to TRBJ1-2, with 7 nucleotides matching TRBD1. Germline-derived CDR1 and CDR2 are SNHLY and FYNNEI. Trimming cost V 7 bases and J 2 bases; bases outside gene matches: 4. The CDR3 spans 13 residues. CDR3 DNA: TGTGCCAGCACCACGGACAGGAACTATGGCTACACCTTC. This encodes CASTTDRNYGYTF.

The rearrangement uses TRBV12-3 or TRBV12-4 and TRBJ2-5, with a possible D match to TRBD1 (5 bases). The germline V and J ends were trimmed by 2 bases and 7 bases, with 11 bases remaining between them. The CDR3 sequence is 13 residues long. DNA for the CDR3: TGTGCCAGCAGTTTAACAGGAAGTGGGACCCAGTACTTC. It yields the protein CASSLTGSGTQYF.

J is TRBJ2-3 and V is TRBV7-2, with 11 nucleotides matching TRBD2. Germline V CDR1 and CDR2: SGHTA, FQGNSA. The CDR3 spans 16 residues. With 6 bases clipped from V and 2 bases from J, the junction kept 7 bases outside the gene matches. The CDR3 protein is CASSPGTSGFTDTQYF. CDR3 DNA: TGTGCCAGCAGTCCCGGGACTAGCGGTTTCACAGATACGCAGTATTTT.

This CDR3 reads CAWSPLGAGPHEQYF. The CDR3 nucleotides are TGTGCCTGGTCTCCCTTGGGCGCAGGCCCCCACGAGCAGTACTTC. This chain joins TRBV30 and TRBJ2-7; no firm D call. The germline V and J ends were trimmed by 5 bases and 5 bases, with 22 bases remaining between them. Per the germline V gene, CDR1 is GTSNPN and CDR2 is SVGIG (reference sequence). This CDR3 comprises 15 residues.

The chain recombines TRBV5-1 with TRBJ1-5, with 7 bases lining up with TRBD1. Trimming at V came to 0 bases and at J to 2 bases, leaving 5 bases not matched to a gene. CDR3 length: 16 amino acids. From germline, CDR1 is SGHRS and CDR2 YFSETQ. CDR3 sequence (DNA): TGCGCCAGCAGCTTGGTCCCCGGACAGGGCAATCAGCCCCAGCATTTT. Amino acids: CASSLVPGQGNQPQHF. Complete variable domain (other parts from reference TRBV5-1 and TRBJ1-5): KAGVTQTPRYLIKTRGQQVTLSCSPISGHRSVSWYQQTPGQGLQFLFEYFSETQRNKGNFPGRFSGRQFSNSRSEMNVSTLELGDSALYLCASSLVPGQGNQPQHFGDGTRLSIL.

The rearrangement uses TRBV7-7 and TRBJ2-1; maybe TRBD1 (6 bases). The CDR3 length is 15 residues. Germline-derived CDR1 and CDR2 are SSHAT and FNYEAQ (reference sequence). Trimming removed 3 bases from V and 2 bases from J, with 11 bases in between. DNA for the CDR3: TGTGCCAGCAGCTTTGGCCAGGGGACCTACAATGAGCAGTTCTTC. Translating it yields CASSFGQGTYNEQFF.

This clone was counted a few times. CDR3 in DNA: TGTGCCAGCAGTTACGGCCAGGGACAGGGTACCATATATTTT. It encodes CASSYGQGQGTIYF. The gene calls are TRBV6-5 and TRBJ1-3; TRBD1 matches at 9 bases. V shed 2 bases and J 10 bases; nucleotides not matched to a gene: 6. The CDR3 loop spans 14 amino acids. Germline assignment: CDR1 MNHEY and CDR2 SVGAGI.

The CDR3, as DNA: TGTGCCAGCAGTTTCTGGCAGGGGGCCGCCGGGGAGCTGTTTTTT. Translation: CASSFWQGAAGELFF. The rearrangement joins TRBV28 to TRBJ2-2, with TRBD1 matching 8 bases. With 3 bases clipped from V and 6 bases from J, the junction kept 6 bases outside the gene matches. The CDR3 length is 15 residues. Germline-derived CDR1 and CDR2 are MDHEN and SYDVKM.

This clone was seen a few times. Germline and junction disagree at one end, which may indicate a read error. V usage is TRBV30 and J usage is TRBJ1-1, with TRBD1 matching 10 bases. The germline CDR1 and CDR2 sequences are GTSNPN and SVGIG (reference sequence). This CDR3 spans 11 amino acids. DNA for the CDR3: TGTGCCTGGAGTGATGGGACAGGGGCCTATTTT. This codes for CAWSDGTGAYF.

This clone showed up just once. The chain uses TRBV3-1 (or the pseudogene TRBV3-2) and TRBJ2-3; D might be TRBD2 (6 bases). This CDR3 is 14 amino acids long. Germline values: CDR1 LGHDT, CDR2 YNNKEL (reference sequence). Trimming removed 6 bases at V and 0 bases at J, with 10 bases between. The CDR3 DNA sequence: TGTGCCAGCAGTCACAGCGGGAGCACAGATACGCAGTATTTT. It specifies CASSHSGSTDTQYF.

This clone was observed a few times. Other DNA sequences in the same sample also yield this CDR3. V and J are TRBV19 and TRBJ1-2; TRBD1 matches 9 bases. Trimming took 4 bases from V and 6 from J; bases not matched to a gene: 3. The CDR3 has 13 amino acids. Germline CDR1 and CDR2: LNHDA and SQIVND (reference sequence). The DNA for the CDR3 is TGTGCCAGTAGTACGGACAGGGGTCATGGCTACACCTTC. This codes for CASSTDRGHGYTF.

The chain employs TRBV28 and TRBJ1-2; 10 positions match TRBD1. Per the germline V gene, CDR1 is MDHEN and CDR2 is SYDVKM. This CDR3 has 15 amino acids. The V and J ends lost 10 bases and 0 bases, in that order; junction bases with no gene match: 8. CDR3 coding DNA: TGTGCCACCCGGACAGGGGGGTTCCCTAACTATGGCTACACCTTC. Its protein product is CATRTGGFPNYGYTF.

The chain combines TRBV5-1 with TRBJ2-3; 8 nucleotides align to TRBD2. The trim removed 5 bases at V and 1 base at J, leaving 3 bases unmatched. CDR3 length: 14 residues. Per germline, CDR1 SGHRS and CDR2 YFSETQ. CDR3 coding DNA: TGCGCCAGCAGATCGACTAGCGGCACAGATACGCAGTATTTT. Translating gives CASRSTSGTDTQYF.

The gene calls are TRBV2 and TRBJ2-5; tentative D call: TRBD2 (6 bases). Trimming cost V 6 bases and J 1 base, with 15 bases left between them. The CDR3 covers 15 residues. CDR1 SNHLY and CDR2 FYNNEI come from the germline V gene. The CDR3 DNA reads as TGTGCCAGCAGCCTGACCGGGACTGGCCAAGAGACCCAGTACTTC. This translates into CASSLTGTGQETQYF.

This clone showed up just once. The gene calls are TRBV18 and TRBJ1-6; D is uncertain. V was pared by 3 bases and J by 8 bases, with 11 bases between. The CDR3 length is 14 residues. The germline V gene encodes CDR1 KGHSH and CDR2 LQKENI. The CDR3 loop reads CASSPIGEHSPLHF. The CDR3 DNA reads as TGTGCCAGCTCACCTATCGGGGAACATTCACCCCTCCACTTT.